The rows below give T cell receptor beta chains drawn from one sample of a study of T cells in Graves' hyperthyroidism and ophthalmopathy. TCRdb re-derived calls from the multiplex PCR reads in MiXCR, one entry per CDR3 protein. The table includes about 250,000 distinct CDR3 sequences, around 26% detected once. Input material: blood. The origin of the receptors is a woman aged 40 to 50 with Graves' ophthalmopathy. CDR3s include the opening cysteine and the closing phenylalanine or tryptophan. The D gene is left open where the match is weak. Only part of the rows carry a size: once, few, many, or a class if the clone is expanded.

CDR3aa: CASSSRGSNEQYF
CDR3nt: TGTGCCAGCAGTTCACGGGGTTCAAACGAGCAGTACTTC
d_gene: -
j_gene: TRBJ2-7
abundance: many
v_gene: TRBV28

CDR3aa: CSARLAEYEQYF
CDR3nt: TGCAGTGCTCGACTAGCGGAATACGAGCAGTACTTC
d_gene: TRBD2
j_gene: TRBJ2-7
abundance: many
v_gene: TRBV20-1

CDR3aa: CASSAADISSYEQCF
CDR3nt: TGTGCCAGCAGTGCAGCAGATATTAGCTCCTACGAGCAGTGCTTC
d_gene: -
j_gene: TRBJ2-7
abundance: -
v_gene: TRBV2

CDR3aa: CASSFLSGYTDTQYF
CDR3nt: TGTGCCAGCAGCTTTTTATCGGGCTACACAGATACGCAGTATTTT
d_gene: -
j_gene: TRBJ2-3
abundance: many
v_gene: TRBV7-3

CDR3aa: CSGGLGVYEQYF
CDR3nt: TGCAGCGGGGGATTAGGGGTCTACGAGCAGTACTTC
d_gene: -
j_gene: TRBJ2-7
abundance: many
v_gene: TRBV29-1

CDR3aa: CASSSLDRVHGYTF
CDR3nt: TGTGCCAGCAGTTCTCTAGACAGGGTTCATGGCTACACCTTC
d_gene: TRBD1
j_gene: TRBJ1-2
abundance: -
v_gene: TRBV28

CDR3aa: CASSFREGTEAFF
CDR3nt: TGTGCCAGCAGTTTCAGGGAAGGCACTGAAGCTTTCTTT
d_gene: -
j_gene: TRBJ1-1
abundance: many
v_gene: TRBV27

CDR3aa: CASSPHPSRGTGDGYTF
CDR3nt: TGTGCCAGCAGTCCACATCCCAGTCGGGGGACAGGGGATGGCTACACCTTC
d_gene: TRBD1
j_gene: TRBJ1-2
abundance: -
v_gene: TRBV6-2/TRBV6-3

CDR3aa: CASSVGRDSYEQYF
CDR3nt: TGTGCCAGCAGTGTGGGGAGGGATAGCTACGAGCAGTACTTC
d_gene: TRBD2
j_gene: TRBJ2-7
abundance: many
v_gene: TRBV2

CDR3aa: CASSLERAFSYEQYF
CDR3nt: TGTGCCAGCAGCTTAGAAAGGGCCTTCTCCTACGAGCAGTACTTC
d_gene: -
j_gene: TRBJ2-7
abundance: few
v_gene: TRBV11-2

CDR3aa: CASSQTSGRLYEQYF
CDR3nt: TGTGCCAGCAGTCAGACTAGCGGGAGGTTGTACGAGCAGTACTTC
d_gene: TRBD2
j_gene: TRBJ2-7
abundance: -
v_gene: TRBV12-3/TRBV12-4